The clone carrying this T cell receptor beta chain was recorded a few times. Authors' analysis steps: Amplification from reference gene primers served as the basis for estimated nucleated cell counts. The table came from immunoSEQ multiplex PCR; TCRdb's copy has only in-frame clones and leaves some out. D and trimming were read from the DNA, whereas the V and J calls and clone size are those reported in that table. The profile shows approximately 170,000 clones, 82% of them singletons. Germline V lookup: CDR1 MDHEN, CDR2 SYDVKM. The CDR3 covers 17 residues. The junction had 15 bases not matched to a gene; V was cut back by 7 bases and J by 3 bases. The data were taken from a study of blood T cell repertoires in COVID-19. Study-level information: Sites in the United States, Italy and Spain provided acute and convalescent COVID-19 samples. Nucleic acid was either cDNA or gDNA, and it came from T cells, B-cell-depleted T cells, or PBMCs.

The receptor was isolated from a woman older than 75 with active or convalescent COVID-19. The V and J genes are TRBV28 and TRBJ2-7, with 10 bases aligning to TRBD1. Sequencing was performed on peripheral blood. CDR3 region: CASIPSGGQGQFYEQYF. The CDR3 DNA reads as TGTGCCAGCATCCCCTCTGGGGGACAGGGGCAGTTCTACGAGCAGTACTTC.